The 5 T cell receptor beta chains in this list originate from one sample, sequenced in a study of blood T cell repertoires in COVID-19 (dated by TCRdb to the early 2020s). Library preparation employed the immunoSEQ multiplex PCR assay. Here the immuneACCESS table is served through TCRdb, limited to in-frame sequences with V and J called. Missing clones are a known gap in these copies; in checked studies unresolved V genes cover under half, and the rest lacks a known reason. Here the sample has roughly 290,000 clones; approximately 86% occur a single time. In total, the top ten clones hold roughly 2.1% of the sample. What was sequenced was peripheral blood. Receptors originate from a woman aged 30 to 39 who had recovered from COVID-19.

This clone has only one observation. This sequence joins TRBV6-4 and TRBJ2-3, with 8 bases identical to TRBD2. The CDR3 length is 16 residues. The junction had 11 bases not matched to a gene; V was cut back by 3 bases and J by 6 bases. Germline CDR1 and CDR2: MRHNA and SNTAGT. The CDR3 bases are TGTGCCAGCAGTGAAGGGGCGGGGGGAGTTATGGATACGCAGTATTTT. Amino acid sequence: CASSEGAGGVMDTQYF.

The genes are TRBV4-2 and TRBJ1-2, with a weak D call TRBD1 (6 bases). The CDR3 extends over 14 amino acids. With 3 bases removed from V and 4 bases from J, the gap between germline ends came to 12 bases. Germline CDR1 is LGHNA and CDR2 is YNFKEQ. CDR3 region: CASSHGGRGYGYTF. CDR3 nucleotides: TGTGCCAGCAGCCACGGGGGGCGGGGCTATGGCTACACCTTC.

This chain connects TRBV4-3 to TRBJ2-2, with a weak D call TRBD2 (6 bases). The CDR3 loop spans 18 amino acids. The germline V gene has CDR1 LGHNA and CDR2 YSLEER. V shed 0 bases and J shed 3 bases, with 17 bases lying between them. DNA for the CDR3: TGCGCCAGCAGCCAAGATATTGCGGGGAGAGGGTACACCGGGGAGCTGTTTTTT. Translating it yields CASSQDIAGRGYTGELFF.

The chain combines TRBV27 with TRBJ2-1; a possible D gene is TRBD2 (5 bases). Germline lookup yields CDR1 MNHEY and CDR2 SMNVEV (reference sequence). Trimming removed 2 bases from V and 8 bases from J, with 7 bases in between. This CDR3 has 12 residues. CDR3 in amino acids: CASSLGGDEQFF. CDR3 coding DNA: TGTGCCAGCAGTTTAGGAGGCGATGAGCAGTTCTTC.

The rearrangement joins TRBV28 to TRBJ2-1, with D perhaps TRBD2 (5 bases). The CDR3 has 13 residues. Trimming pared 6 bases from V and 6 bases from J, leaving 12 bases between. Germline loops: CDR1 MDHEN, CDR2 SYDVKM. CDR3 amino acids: CASRSTRGNEQFF. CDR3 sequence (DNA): TGTGCCAGCAGATCGACCCGGGGCAATGAGCAGTTCTTC. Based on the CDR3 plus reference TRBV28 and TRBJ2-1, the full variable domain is DVKVTQSSRYLVKRTGEKVFLECVQDMDHENMFWYRQDPGLGLRLIYFSYDVKMKEKGDIPEGYSVSREKKERFSLILESASTNQTSMYLCASRSTRGNEQFFGPGTRLTVL.